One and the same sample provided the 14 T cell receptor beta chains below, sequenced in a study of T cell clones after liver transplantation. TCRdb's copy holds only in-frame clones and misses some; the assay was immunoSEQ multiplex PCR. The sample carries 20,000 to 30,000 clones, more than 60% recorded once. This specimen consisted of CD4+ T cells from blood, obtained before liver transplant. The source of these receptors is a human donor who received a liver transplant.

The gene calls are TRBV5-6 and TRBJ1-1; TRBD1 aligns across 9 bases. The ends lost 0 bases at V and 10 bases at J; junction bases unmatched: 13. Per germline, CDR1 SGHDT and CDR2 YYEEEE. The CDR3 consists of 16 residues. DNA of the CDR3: TGTGCCAGCAGCTTGGGAGGGAGCGGGACAGGGAGTTTAGCTTTCTTT. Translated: CASSLGGSGTGSLAFF.

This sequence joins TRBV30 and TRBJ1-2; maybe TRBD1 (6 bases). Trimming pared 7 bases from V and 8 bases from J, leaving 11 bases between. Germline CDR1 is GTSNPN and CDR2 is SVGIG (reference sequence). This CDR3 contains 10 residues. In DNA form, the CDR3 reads TGTGCCTTGACAGGAAGGGGCTACACCTTC. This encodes CALTGRGYTF.

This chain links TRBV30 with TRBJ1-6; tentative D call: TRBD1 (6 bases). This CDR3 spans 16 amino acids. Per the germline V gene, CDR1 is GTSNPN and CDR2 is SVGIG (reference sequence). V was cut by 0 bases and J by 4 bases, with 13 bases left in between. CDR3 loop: CAWSVPSGAYNSPLHF. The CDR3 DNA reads TGTGCCTGGAGTGTACCATCGGGGGCGTATAATTCACCCCTCCACTTT.

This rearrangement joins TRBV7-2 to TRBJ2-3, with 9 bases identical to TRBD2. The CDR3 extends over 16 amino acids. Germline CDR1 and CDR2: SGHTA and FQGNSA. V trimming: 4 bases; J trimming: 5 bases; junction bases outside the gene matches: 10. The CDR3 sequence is CASSSLPGLALDTQYF. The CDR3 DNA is TGTGCCAGCAGCTCCCTCCCGGGACTAGCATTAGATACGCAGTATTTT.

The CDR3 DNA is TGTGCCAGCAGTCCAAGCGACTGGCTACAAAGTCGGGCCAACGTCCTGACTTTC. Residues: CASSPSDWLQSRANVLTF. The chain uses TRBV27 and TRBJ2-6; no definite D call. V was trimmed by 5 bases and J by 5 bases, leaving 22 bases between them. The germline V gene has CDR1 MNHEY and CDR2 SMNVEV (reference sequence). There are 18 residues in the CDR3.

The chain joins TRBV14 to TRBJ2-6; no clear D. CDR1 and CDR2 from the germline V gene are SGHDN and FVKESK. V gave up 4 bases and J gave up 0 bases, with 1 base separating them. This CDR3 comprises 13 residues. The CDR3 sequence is CASSRSGANVLTF. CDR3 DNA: TGTGCCAGCAGCCGCTCTGGGGCCAACGTCCTGACTTTC.

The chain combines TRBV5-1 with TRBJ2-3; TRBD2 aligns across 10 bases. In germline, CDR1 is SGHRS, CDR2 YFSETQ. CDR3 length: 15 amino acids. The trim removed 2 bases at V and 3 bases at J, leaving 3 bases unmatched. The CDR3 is CASSFPGLATDTQYF. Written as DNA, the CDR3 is TGCGCCAGCAGCTTTCCGGGACTAGCGACAGATACGCAGTATTTT.

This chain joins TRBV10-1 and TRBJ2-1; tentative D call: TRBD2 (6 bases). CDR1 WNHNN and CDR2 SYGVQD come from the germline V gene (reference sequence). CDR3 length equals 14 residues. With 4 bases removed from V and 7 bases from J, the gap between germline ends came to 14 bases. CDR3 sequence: CASSALGSGNEQFF. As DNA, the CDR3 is TGCGCCAGCAGTGCTCTCGGGAGTGGGAATGAGCAGTTCTTC.

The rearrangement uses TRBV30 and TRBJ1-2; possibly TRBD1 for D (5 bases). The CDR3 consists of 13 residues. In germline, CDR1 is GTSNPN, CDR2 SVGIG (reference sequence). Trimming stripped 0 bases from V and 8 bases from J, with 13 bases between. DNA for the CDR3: TGTGCCTGGAGTGTAGACAGATACCAGGGCTACACCTTC. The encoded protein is CAWSVDRYQGYTF. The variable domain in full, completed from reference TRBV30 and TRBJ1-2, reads SQTIHQWPATLVQPVGSPLSLECTVEGTSNPNLYWYRQAAGRGLQLLFYSVGIGQISSEVPQNLSASRPQDRQFILSSKKLLLSDSGFYLCAWSVDRYQGYTFGSGTRLTVV.

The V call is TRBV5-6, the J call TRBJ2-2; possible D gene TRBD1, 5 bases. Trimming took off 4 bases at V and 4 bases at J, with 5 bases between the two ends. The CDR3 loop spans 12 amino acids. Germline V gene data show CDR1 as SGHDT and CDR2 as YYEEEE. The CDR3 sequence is CASSRGTGELFF. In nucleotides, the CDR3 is TGTGCCAGCAGCAGGGGCACCGGGGAGCTGTTTTTT.

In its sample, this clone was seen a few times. As DNA, the CDR3 is TGTGCCAGCAGCCCCGAACAGGGTGAAACTGAAGCTTTCTTT. This sequence encodes CASSPEQGETEAFF. This chain joins TRBV4-2 and TRBJ1-1; D might be TRBD1 (6 bases). V lost 4 bases to trimming and J lost 5 bases, with 14 bases between them. Looked up from germline, CDR1 is LGHNA and CDR2 is YNFKEQ. The CDR3 is 14 residues long.

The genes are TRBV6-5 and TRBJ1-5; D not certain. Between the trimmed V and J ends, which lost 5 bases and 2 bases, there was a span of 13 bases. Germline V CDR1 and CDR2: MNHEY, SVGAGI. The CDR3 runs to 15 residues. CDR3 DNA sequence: TGTGCCAGCAGTACCGACGGGATTGGCAATCAGCCCCAGCATTTT. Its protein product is CASSTDGIGNQPQHF.

CDR3 nucleotides: TGTGCCAGCAGCGAACCGGGACTATCCACAGATACGCAGTATTTT. The encoded protein is CASSEPGLSTDTQYF. J is TRBJ2-3 and V is TRBV5-6, with 7 nucleotides matching TRBD2. Germline V gene lookup returns CDR1 SGHDT and CDR2 YYEEEE. This CDR3 comprises 15 residues. V was pared by 4 bases and J by 2 bases, with 7 bases of the junction left unmatched.

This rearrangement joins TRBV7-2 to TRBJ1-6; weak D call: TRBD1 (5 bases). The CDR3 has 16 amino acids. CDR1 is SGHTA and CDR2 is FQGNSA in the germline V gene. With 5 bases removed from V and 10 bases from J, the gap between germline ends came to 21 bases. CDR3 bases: TGTGCCAGCAGCCCGCCGGGGGGGGGAAATGGCTCACCCCTCCACTTT. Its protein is CASSPPGGGNGSPLHF.